These 28 T cell receptor beta chains were sequenced from one sample in a study of blood T cell repertoires in COVID-19. Libraries were prepared by immunoSEQ multiplex PCR; TCRdb keeps only in-frame clonotypes and omits some of them. Of about 150,000 clones in the sample, more than 85% were seen once. Sequences were obtained from peripheral blood. Receptors were obtained from a woman between 65 and 79 years old with acute or convalescent COVID-19.

This sequence joins TRBV6-5 and TRBJ2-1, with D possibly TRBD1 on 6 matching bases. The CDR3 has 15 residues. Germline V gene data show CDR1 as MNHEY and CDR2 as SVGAGI. V dropped 7 bases and J dropped 8 bases, with 21 bases sitting between them. CDR3 sequence reads: CASTDRDTGRDEQFF. CDR3 in DNA: TGTGCCAGCACCGACCGGGACACGGGGAGAGATGAGCAGTTCTTC.

This clone occurred once. The gene calls are TRBV4-2 and TRBJ1-2; D perhaps matches TRBD1 (6 bases). The CDR3 is 15 residues long. V lost 0 bases and J lost 4, with 12 bases in between. CDR1 is LGHNA, CDR2 YNFKEQ, per germline. CDR3 sequence (DNA): TGTGCCAGCAGCCAAGATCCCGGACAGTCCTATGGCTACACCTTC. It specifies CASSQDPGQSYGYTF.

This chain connects TRBV16 to TRBJ2-7, with TRBD1 as a possible D gene (6 bases). The V gene's germline CDR1 is KGHSY and CDR2 FQNENV. This CDR3 is 16 amino acids long. Deletions cut 4 bases from V and 2 bases from J, with 18 bases between. The DNA of the CDR3 is TGTGCCAGCAGCCGCTTGGTCAGGGGATTAACCTACGAGCAGTACGTC. Its protein is CASSRLVRGLTYEQYV.

V and J are TRBV4-3 and TRBJ2-7; 7 bases agree with TRBD2. This CDR3 is 17 amino acids long. CDR1 and CDR2 (germline): LGHNA, YSLEER. With 0 bases clipped from V and 0 bases from J, the junction kept 8 bases outside the gene matches. CDR3 protein: CASSQEWGGDASYEQYF. The CDR3 nucleotides are TGCGCCAGCAGCCAAGAGTGGGGGGGGGATGCCTCCTACGAGCAGTACTTC.

The CDR3 region has the DNA TGTGCCAGCAGTTCCGCCGGTCTGGGCGCTGAAGCTTTCTTT. As protein: CASSSAGLGAEAFF. The chain employs TRBV6-5 and TRBJ1-1; D is ambiguous. The CDR3 spans 14 residues. Germline V gives CDR1 MNHEY, CDR2 SVGAGI. The V and J ends lost 4 bases and 6 bases respectively, with 15 bases between them.

The V gene is TRBV3-1 (or the pseudogene TRBV3-2), the J gene TRBJ1-1, with unresolved D. From germline, CDR1 is LGHDT and CDR2 YNNKEL (reference sequence). The CDR3 length is 12 residues. V lost 4 bases and J 8 bases, leaving 11 bases between the germline ends. In DNA, the CDR3 is TGTGCCAGCAGCCCCATCGGAGGGGAAGCTTTCTTT. Its translation is CASSPIGGEAFF.

The chain has TRBV3-1 (or the pseudogene TRBV3-2) and TRBJ2-1; weak D call: TRBD1 (6 bases). Trimming stripped 4 bases from V and 1 base from J, with 11 bases between. Germline CDR1 and CDR2: LGHDT and YNNKEL (reference sequence). CDR3 length: 15 amino acids. CDR3 sequence (DNA): TGTGCCAGCAGCCTGGACAGTGGTTCCTACAATGAGCAGTTCTTC. It yields the protein CASSLDSGSYNEQFF.

The genes are TRBV11-2 and TRBJ2-7; 9 nucleotides line up with TRBD2. J gave up 4 bases and V 5 bases, and 21 bases lay outside the gene matches. The CDR3 consists of 19 residues. CDR1 and CDR2 (germline): SGHAT, FQNNGV. The CDR3 DNA reads TGTGCCAGCAGCCACCCGGGTATTGGGCTAGCGGGGTTAAATTACGAGCAGTACTTC. Its translation: CASSHPGIGLAGLNYEQYF.

CDR3 DNA sequence: TGTGCCAGCAGCTTAGGTCAGGGGATGACCGGGGAGCTGTTTTTT. Translated: CASSLGQGMTGELFF. The genes are TRBV7-9 and TRBJ2-2, with D possibly TRBD1 on 6 matching bases. Germline CDR1 is SEHNR and CDR2 is FQNEAQ (reference sequence). V gave up 1 base and J gave up 5 bases, with 11 bases separating them. The CDR3 runs to 15 residues.

V is TRBV2 and J is TRBJ1-4; TRBD1 is a possible D gene (5 bases). V dropped 7 bases and J dropped 7 bases, with 16 bases sitting between them. Per the germline V gene, CDR1 is SNHLY and CDR2 is FYNNEI. This CDR3 comprises 14 residues. The DNA for the CDR3 is TGTGCCAGCATCCCCTCGCAGGGTGGTGAAAAACTGTTTTTT. Residues: CASIPSQGGEKLFF.

The rearrangement uses TRBV10-1 and TRBJ2-3; a weak D match, TRBD1 (6 bases). The CDR3 is made up of 16 amino acids. V lost 8 bases and J lost 0, with 18 bases in between. Looked up from germline, CDR1 is WNHNN and CDR2 is SYGVQD (reference sequence). For the CDR3, the DNA is TGCGCCAGCTGTCTCTTGGGGGCCTCTAGCACAGATACGCAGTATTTT. Amino acid sequence: CASCLLGASSTDTQYF.

V and J are TRBV6-5 and TRBJ2-5, with D perhaps matching TRBD2 (5 bases). The CDR3 length is 14 residues. The germline V gene encodes CDR1 MNHEY and CDR2 SVGAGI. V was trimmed by 5 bases and J by 7 bases, leaving 17 bases between them. CDR3 amino acids: CASSQREDLGTQYF. Here the CDR3 DNA reads TGTGCCAGCAGTCAGAGGGAAGATCTCGGGACCCAGTACTTC.

This clone was found a few times. The chain couples TRBV6-5 to TRBJ1-2; 9 bases are shared with TRBD1. CDR1 and CDR2 (germline): MNHEY, SVGAGI. V lost 4 bases and J lost 4; bases outside the gene matches: 7. The CDR3 extends over 15 amino acids. CDR3 sequence reads: CASSFDRGKSYGYTF. The CDR3 nucleotides are TGTGCCAGCAGTTTTGACAGGGGGAAGAGCTATGGCTACACCTTC.

The V gene is TRBV15, the J gene TRBJ1-1; the D is unclear. V dropped 1 base and J dropped 2 bases, with 8 bases sitting between them. The CDR3 length is 14 residues. Germline lookup yields CDR1 LNHNV and CDR2 YYDKDF (reference sequence). The CDR3 spells CATSRGGLNTEAFF. The CDR3, as DNA: TGTGCCACCAGCAGAGGTGGCCTCAACACTGAAGCTTTCTTT.

The J gene is TRBJ1-1, the V gene TRBV6-5; D ambiguous. The CDR3 covers 14 residues. Germline V gene sequence: CDR1 MNHEY, CDR2 SVGAGI. V was trimmed by 6 bases and J by 4 bases, leaving 15 bases between them. CDR3 sequence reads: CASSLRGVSTEAFF. The CDR3 bases are TGTGCCAGCAGCCTCCGCGGGGTGAGCACTGAAGCTTTCTTT.

The sample holds one count of this clone. The V gene is TRBV5-1, the J gene TRBJ1-6; tentative D call: TRBD1 (5 bases). This CDR3 spans 16 amino acids. CDR1 is SGHRS, CDR2 YFSETQ, per germline. The V end was cut by 3 bases, the J end by 5 bases, with 15 bases between. The CDR3 spells CASSSTGGGDNSPLHF. The CDR3 bases are TGCGCCAGCAGCTCCACGGGCGGGGGGGATAATTCACCCCTCCACTTT.

V is TRBV7-2 and J is TRBJ1-1, with D perhaps TRBD1 (6 bases). V was clipped by 6 bases and J by 1 base, with 9 bases between them. Germline lookup yields CDR1 SGHTA and CDR2 FQGNSA. The CDR3 has 13 amino acids. The CDR3 here is CASRVTGNTEAFF. CDR3 DNA: TGTGCCAGCAGAGTGACAGGGAACACTGAAGCTTTCTTT.

The chain recombines TRBV14 with TRBJ2-1, with D maybe TRBD2 (6 bases). Germline assignment: CDR1 SGHDN and CDR2 FVKESK. CDR3 length: 15 amino acids. Trimming took 4 bases from V and 9 from J, leaving 19 bases between them. The CDR3 DNA reads TGTGCCAGCAGCCCCGTCACATTAGCGCGGGGTGAGCAGTTCTTC. It encodes CASSPVTLARGEQFF.

V usage is TRBV7-2 and J usage is TRBJ1-6, with D unresolved. The CDR3 runs to 13 residues. The germline V and J ends were trimmed by 5 bases and 5 bases, with 7 bases remaining between them. Germline CDR1 is SGHTA and CDR2 is FQGNSA. CDR3 loop: CASSTRDNSPLHF. The CDR3 DNA sequence: TGTGCCAGCAGCACTAGGGATAATTCACCCCTCCACTTT.

The chain joins TRBV6-6 to TRBJ1-2; 7 bases match TRBD1. The CDR3 spans 13 residues. Germline CDR1 is MNHNY and CDR2 is SVGAGI (reference sequence). V gave up 6 bases and J gave up 6 bases; unmatched junction bases: 7. As DNA, the CDR3 is TGTGCCAGCAGGCTGGGACAGACCAATGGCTACACCTTC. This gives the protein CASRLGQTNGYTF.

The J gene is TRBJ1-2, the V gene TRBV7-2, with D unresolved. The V gene's germline CDR1 is SGHTA and CDR2 FQGNSA. Trimming took 3 bases from V and 6 from J, leaving 17 bases between them. The CDR3 runs 15 residues. The CDR3 here is CASSFPFEAGDGYTF. For the CDR3, the DNA is TGTGCCAGCAGCTTCCCCTTTGAGGCTGGAGATGGCTACACCTTC. The whole variable domain, remainder taken from reference TRBV7-2 and TRBJ1-2, is GAGVSQSPSNKVTEKGKDVELRCDPISGHTALYWYRQSLGQGLEFLIYFQGNSAPDKSGLPSDRFSAERTGGSVSTLTIQRTQQEDSAVYLCASSFPFEAGDGYTFGSGTRLTVV.

This clone was seen just once. This chain joins TRBV2 and TRBJ2-5; no reliable D call. Germline values: CDR1 SNHLY, CDR2 FYNNEI. CDR3 length equals 12 residues. With 2 bases removed from V and 5 bases from J, the gap between germline ends came to 6 bases. This CDR3 reads CASSENRETQYF. CDR3 coding DNA: TGTGCCAGCAGTGAAAACCGGGAGACCCAGTACTTC.

The chain is built from TRBV29-1 and TRBJ2-5; TRBD2 agrees at 10 bases. CDR3 length: 14 residues. The junction had 7 bases not matched to a gene; V was cut back by 7 bases and J by 2 bases. The germline V gene has CDR1 SQVTM and CDR2 ANQGSEA. CDR3 sequence (DNA): TGCAGCGGAGGAGGACTAGCGGTACAAGAGACCCAGTACTTC. Translated, it gives CSGGGLAVQETQYF.

CDR3 protein: CSVEPPQGGAEAFF. The DNA of the CDR3 is TGCAGCGTTGAACCCCCCCAGGGAGGGGCTGAAGCTTTCTTT. This chain uses TRBV29-1 with TRBJ1-1; D possibly corresponds to TRBD1 (5 bases). The CDR3 totals 14 residues. V was shortened by 2 bases and J by 6 bases, with 16 bases between the two germline ends. Germline CDR1 SQVTM, CDR2 ANQGSEA.

The chain joins TRBV19 to TRBJ1-2; 10 nucleotides match TRBD1. V lost 9 bases to trimming and J lost 4 bases; unmatched junction nucleotides: 17. The CDR3 is made up of 17 amino acids. Germline CDR1 LNHDA, CDR2 SQIVND (reference sequence). CDR3 sequence: CASSRDRGANRVYGYTF. In DNA form, the CDR3 reads TGTGCCAGCTCCCGGGACAGGGGCGCTAATCGGGTCTATGGCTACACCTTC.

This clone appeared a single time. The V gene is TRBV23-1, the J gene TRBJ1-2, with TRBD1 matching 8 bases. TRBV23-1 is treated as an ORF (open reading frame) with a function not yet certain. The CDR3 covers 15 residues. The V and J ends lost 2 bases and 3 bases, in that order; junction bases with no gene match: 5. DNA for the CDR3: TGCGCCAGCAGTCAACCAGGGGGCTGTGACTATGGCTACACCTTC. Protein product: CASSQPGGCDYGYTF.

The chain has TRBV24-1 and TRBJ2-3; perhaps TRBD1 as D (5 bases). The CDR3 is made up of 14 amino acids. From germline, CDR1 is KGHDR and CDR2 SFDVKD. V was clipped by 1 base and J by 5 bases, with 9 bases between them. The CDR3 loop is CATSDFRGRDTQYF. As DNA, the CDR3 is TGTGCCACCAGTGATTTTAGGGGAAGAGATACGCAGTATTTT.

This clone occurred once. The V call is TRBV28, the J call TRBJ1-6; no clear D gene. The CDR3 has 13 residues. The V and J ends lost 7 bases and 7 bases respectively, with 11 bases between them. Germline CDR1 reads MDHEN; CDR2 reads SYDVKM. CDR3 DNA: TGTGCCAGCACTCAATTTGGCAATTCACCCCTCCACTTT. It yields the protein CASTQFGNSPLHF.